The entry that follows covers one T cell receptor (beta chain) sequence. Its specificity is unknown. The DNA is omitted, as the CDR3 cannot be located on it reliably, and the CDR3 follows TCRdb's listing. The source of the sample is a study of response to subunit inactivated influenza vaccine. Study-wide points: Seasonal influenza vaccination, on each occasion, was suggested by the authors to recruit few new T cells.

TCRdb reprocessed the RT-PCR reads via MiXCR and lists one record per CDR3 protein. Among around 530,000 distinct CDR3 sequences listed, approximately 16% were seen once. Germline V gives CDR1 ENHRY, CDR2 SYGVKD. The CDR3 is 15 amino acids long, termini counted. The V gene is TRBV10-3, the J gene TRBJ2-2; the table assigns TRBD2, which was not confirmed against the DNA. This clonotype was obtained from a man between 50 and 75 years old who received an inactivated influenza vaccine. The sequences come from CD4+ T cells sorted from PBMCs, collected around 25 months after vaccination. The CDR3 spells CAISEGGSNAGSCFF.